The 24 T cell receptor beta chains below all came from one sample that was sequenced in a study of beta chain features in type 1 diabetes. Points from the study as a whole: Shorter TCRB CDR3s, moderately but significantly so, marked every one of the four CD4+ subsets in Type 1 diabetes patients.

No cognate antigen is known for these TCRs. Reverse transcription of all isolated RNA meant that expressed TCRB transcripts were sequenced. Here immunoSEQ multiplex PCR was the method, and the copy in TCRdb shows in-frame clones only, minus some. The data hold 300,000 or so clones, with roughly an eighth observed a single time. Sequenced material: naive CD4+ T cells from blood. These receptors were collected from a man aged 25-45 years with type 1 diabetes.

The chain is built from TRBV7-9 and TRBJ1-1; no clear D. Germline values: CDR1 SEHNR, CDR2 FQNEAQ (reference sequence). Deletions cut 5 bases from V and 2 bases from J, with 9 bases between. CDR3 length equals 13 residues. The CDR3 region is CASSIDTNTEAFF. As DNA, the CDR3 is TGTGCCAGCAGCATAGACACCAACACTGAAGCTTTCTTT. Looking up the rest from reference TRBV7-9 and TRBJ1-1 gives the full variable domain: DTGVSQNPRHKITKRGQNVTFRCDPISEHNRLYWYRQTLGQGPEFLTYFQNEAQLEKSRLLSDRFSAERPKGSFSTLEIQRTEQGDSAMYLCASSIDTNTEAFFGQGTRLTVV.

The chain joins TRBV28 to TRBJ2-3; TRBD1 matches at 8 bases. V trimming: 4 bases; J trimming: 4 bases; junction bases outside the gene matches: 10. The germline gives CDR1 MDHEN, CDR2 SYDVKM. The CDR3 consists of 16 residues. CDR3 sequence reads: CASSSFYRGEADTQYF. The CDR3 bases are TGTGCCAGCAGTTCTTTTTACAGGGGGGAAGCAGATACGCAGTATTTT. Complete variable domain (other parts from reference TRBV28 and TRBJ2-3): DVKVTQSSRYLVKRTGEKVFLECVQDMDHENMFWYRQDPGLGLRLIYFSYDVKMKEKGDIPEGYSVSREKKERFSLILESASTNQTSMYLCASSSFYRGEADTQYFGPGTRLTVL.

The table lists this clone with a few counts. The V gene is TRBV25-1, the J gene TRBJ2-7, with 8 bases fitting TRBD1. Per the germline V gene, CDR1 is MGHDK and CDR2 is SYGVNS. This CDR3 is 14 amino acids long. The V segment lost 3 bases and the J segment 5 bases; nucleotides outside the gene matches: 6. The CDR3 is CASSDPGTGDEQYF. CDR3 DNA: TGTGCCAGCAGTGACCCCGGGACAGGCGACGAGCAGTACTTC.

The sample holds a few counts of this clone. The chain uses TRBV7-9 and TRBJ1-1, with D perhaps matching TRBD1 (6 bases). The CDR3 sequence is 14 residues long. Trimming removed 5 bases from V and 3 bases from J, with 13 bases in between. Germline loops: CDR1 SEHNR, CDR2 FQNEAQ (reference sequence). The CDR3 spells CASSRQESDTEAFF. In nucleotides, the CDR3 is TGTGCCAGCAGCCGACAGGAGTCGGACACTGAAGCTTTCTTT.

This clone came up a few times. The chain has TRBV2 and TRBJ2-7, with unresolved D. The CDR3 has 12 residues. Trimming removed 4 bases from V and 3 bases from J, with 7 bases in between. CDR1 is SNHLY and CDR2 is FYNNEI in the germline V gene. The DNA for the CDR3 is TGTGCCAGCAGTGGACAAGACTACGAGCAGTACTTC. This codes for CASSGQDYEQYF.

The genes are TRBV5-1 and TRBJ2-3; tentatively, D is TRBD2 (6 bases). The V end was cut by 6 bases, the J end by 4 bases, with 24 bases between. The CDR3 covers 17 residues. Germline assignment: CDR1 SGHRS and CDR2 YFSETQ. The chain's CDR3 is CASTPAAATGAADTQYF. CDR3 DNA sequence: TGCGCCAGCACCCCCGCGGCAGCAACGGGAGCTGCAGATACGCAGTATTTT.

The rearrangement links TRBV6-4 to TRBJ2-1; 12 bases line up with TRBD2. The CDR3 spans 14 residues. J was trimmed by 8 bases and V by 5 bases; bases with no gene match: 4. From germline, CDR1 is MRHNA and CDR2 SNTAGT. CDR3 in DNA: TGTGCCAGCAGTAGACTAGCGGGAGCTGATGAGCAGTTCTTC. Its protein product is CASSRLAGADEQFF.

This clone was observed a few times. The gene calls are TRBV4-3 and TRBJ1-3; 9 nucleotides line up with TRBD1. V trimming: 0 bases; J trimming: 0 bases; junction bases outside the gene matches: 0. Germline lookup yields CDR1 LGHNA and CDR2 YSLEER. The length of the CDR3 is 16 residues. The CDR3 here is CASSQETGGSGNTIYF. The DNA of the CDR3 is TGCGCCAGCAGCCAAGAGACAGGGGGCTCTGGAAACACCATATATTTT.

CDR3 in DNA: TGCGCCAGCAGACGGAGTAGCGGGAGGGTCCCTAGCACAGATACGCAGTATTTT. Its protein is CASRRSSGRVPSTDTQYF. The V and J genes are TRBV5-1 and TRBJ2-3, with TRBD2 identical over 11 bases. CDR1 and CDR2 (germline): SGHRS, YFSETQ. Trimming took 5 bases from V and 0 from J; bases not matched to a gene: 11. This CDR3 is built from 18 residues.

The chain combines TRBV28 with TRBJ1-1; no firm D call. Trimming took 5 bases from V and 6 from J, leaving 19 bases between them. The CDR3 runs 15 residues. Per germline, CDR1 MDHEN and CDR2 SYDVKM. DNA of the CDR3: TGTGCCAGCAGTCCCACCCATACAGTGCCCCCTGAAGCTTTCTTT. It codes for CASSPTHTVPPEAFF.

The sample holds a few counts of this clone. The rearrangement joins TRBV10-3 to TRBJ2-4; D perhaps matches TRBD2 (6 bases). Germline lookup yields CDR1 ENHRY and CDR2 SYGVKD. V was shortened by 2 bases and J by 5 bases, with 13 bases between the two germline ends. This CDR3 contains 15 residues. The CDR3 DNA is TGTGCCATCAGTGAGCGTGCGGGGTCCGAAAACATTCAGTACTTC. It yields the protein CAISERAGSENIQYF.

This clone was detected a few times. The V call is TRBV11-2, the J call TRBJ2-2, with 7 bases aligning to TRBD2. Trimming at V came to 3 bases and at J to 7 bases, leaving 5 bases not matched to a gene. The CDR3 runs to 14 residues. The germline gives CDR1 SGHAT, CDR2 FQNNGV. This CDR3 is CASSLSGGGGELFF. The CDR3 DNA follows: TGTGCCAGCAGCTTGTCGGGAGGAGGCGGGGAGCTGTTTTTT.

V and J are TRBV2 and TRBJ1-1, with TRBD1 identical over 9 bases. The germline gives CDR1 SNHLY, CDR2 FYNNEI. The length of the CDR3 is 14 residues. V lost 2 bases to trimming and J lost 7 bases; unmatched junction nucleotides: 5. In nucleotides, the CDR3 is TGTGCCAGCAGTGAAACCGGGACAGGGCATGAAGCTTTCTTT. This sequence encodes CASSETGTGHEAFF. Variable domain in full (rest from reference TRBV2 and TRBJ1-1): EPEVTQTPSHQVTQMGQEVILRCVPISNHLYFYWYRQILGQKVEFLVSFYNNEISEKSEIFDDQFSVERPDGSNFTLKIRSTKLEDSAMYFCASSETGTGHEAFFGQGTRLTVV.

There are a few counts of this clone. The genes are TRBV28 and TRBJ2-1, with a tentative D call TRBD2 (6 bases). V was clipped by 3 bases and J by 4 bases, with 13 bases between them. CDR1 and CDR2 (germline): MDHEN, SYDVKM. The CDR3 extends over 15 amino acids. In DNA, the CDR3 is TGTGCCAGCAGTTTTGGGGGAGCGGGTTACAATGAGCAGTTCTTC. This sequence encodes CASSFGGAGYNEQFF.

This clone was seen a few times. This sequence joins TRBV9 and TRBJ2-1; 11 bases align to TRBD2. Germline-derived CDR1 and CDR2 are SGDLS and YYNGEE. The V gene end was trimmed by 0 bases and the J gene end by 4 bases; junction bases not matched to a gene: 3. CDR3 size: 16 residues. The CDR3 coding sequence is TGTGCCAGCAGCGTAGGACTAGCGGGGTTATACAATGAGCAGTTCTTC. This translates into CASSVGLAGLYNEQFF.

The chain is built from TRBV10-3 and TRBJ1-5, with D unclear. This CDR3 region has 13 residues. V was shortened by 0 bases and J by 6 bases, with 6 bases between the two germline ends. The germline CDR1 and CDR2 sequences are ENHRY and SYGVKD. Here the CDR3 reads CAISESYRQPQHF. In DNA, the CDR3 is TGTGCCATCAGTGAGTCGTATCGTCAGCCCCAGCATTTT.

The chain carries TRBV5-6 and TRBJ2-4; TRBD2 matches at 14 bases. Germline V gene data show CDR1 as SGHDT and CDR2 as YYEEEE. Trimming took 4 bases from V and 8 from J; bases not matched to a gene: 8. CDR3 length: 16 residues. CDR3: CASSPGLAGVGDIQYF. DNA of the CDR3: TGTGCCAGCAGCCCGGGACTAGCGGGAGTGGGGGACATTCAGTACTTC.

V gene TRBV7-8 combines with J gene TRBJ2-1; 9 bases match TRBD2. The CDR3 sequence is 16 residues long. Germline CDR1 SGHVS, CDR2 FQNEAQ. J lost 8 bases, V lost 2 bases, and 10 bases had no gene match. CDR3 residues: CASSLPLAGATHEQFF. Written as DNA, the CDR3 is TGTGCCAGCAGCTTACCACTAGCGGGTGCAACTCATGAGCAGTTCTTC.

This clone was seen a handful of times. The J gene is TRBJ2-7, the V gene TRBV30; D remains unclear. V was cut by 0 bases and J by 0 bases, with 9 bases left in between. Germline V lookup: CDR1 GTSNPN, CDR2 SVGIG (reference sequence). CDR3 length: 14 amino acids. The CDR3 DNA sequence: TGTGCCTGGAGTGTTGGCGGAAGCTCCTACGAGCAGTACTTC. It specifies CAWSVGGSSYEQYF. The full variable domain, its missing parts supplied by reference TRBV30 and TRBJ2-7, is SQTIHQWPATLVQPVGSPLSLECTVEGTSNPNLYWYRQAAGRGLQLLFYSVGIGQISSEVPQNLSASRPQDRQFILSSKKLLLSDSGFYLCAWSVGGSSYEQYFGPGTRLTVT.

This clone was observed a handful of times. The chain combines TRBV6-5 with TRBJ1-5; unclear D gene. The CDR3 has 14 residues. CDR1 is MNHEY and CDR2 is SVGAGI in the germline V gene. V was pared by 6 bases and J by 3 bases, with 12 bases between. CDR3 sequence: CASSRGRNNQPQHF. The CDR3 nucleotides read TGTGCCAGCAGCCGGGGTCGAAACAATCAGCCCCAGCATTTT.

The CDR3 is CASRNQQGVQETQYF. The CDR3 DNA is TGTGCCAGCAGGAATCAACAGGGCGTTCAAGAGACCCAGTACTTC. This chain links TRBV6-1 with TRBJ2-5; TRBD1 might be the D (6 bases). The CDR3 totals 15 residues. V was clipped by 6 bases and J by 2 bases, with 16 bases between them. Germline V CDR1 and CDR2: MNHNS, SASEGT.

This clone was observed a handful of times. CDR3: CASRQAGEAFF. The CDR3 bases are TGTGCCAGCAGACAGGCTGGTGAAGCTTTCTTT. The rearrangement uses TRBV28 and TRBJ1-1; TRBD1 might be the D (5 bases). CDR1 and CDR2 (germline): MDHEN, SYDVKM. CDR3 length: 11 residues. V lost 6 bases and J lost 7, with 9 bases in between.

In this sample, this clone turned up a few times. V gene TRBV18 combines with J gene TRBJ1-1; 7 bases agree with TRBD1. CDR1 is KGHSH, CDR2 LQKENI, per germline. The CDR3 is made up of 17 amino acids. J was trimmed by 2 bases and V by 1 base; bases with no gene match: 10. The CDR3 loop is CASSPQIGGRINTEAFF. As DNA, the CDR3 is TGTGCCAGCTCACCACAGATAGGGGGCCGGATTAACACTGAAGCTTTCTTT.

This sequence joins TRBV5-1 and TRBJ2-3; the D gene is possibly TRBD2 (5 bases). The V gene lost 4 bases and the J gene lost 3 bases, with 12 bases spanning the gap. The germline CDR1 and CDR2 sequences are SGHRS and YFSETQ. CDR3 length: 14 residues. CDR3 sequence reads: CASSIRTGTDTQYF. Written as DNA, the CDR3 is TGCGCCAGCAGCATCCGGACGGGGACAGATACGCAGTATTTT.